This T cell receptor beta chain was captured by sequencing in a study of blood T cell repertoires in COVID-19. As handled by the study authors: Amplified reference gene primers provided the basis for estimating nucleated cell counts. Libraries were prepared by immunoSEQ multiplex PCR; TCRdb keeps only in-frame clonotypes and omits some of them. That table is the source of V, J and clone size, and D and trimming were worked out from the DNA. The top ten clones hold under 4% of a sample with hundreds of thousands of clones, approximately 81% of them seen once. Sample: peripheral blood. This sequence originates from a woman under 30 with acute or convalescent COVID-19.

The CDR3 region has the DNA TGCGCCAGCAGCGCTTTCCCAATAGGACAGGGAAGCACAGATACGCAGTATTTT. Translating it yields CASSAFPIGQGSTDTQYF. This chain uses TRBV5-1 with TRBJ2-3; 8 positions agree with TRBD1. Germline trimming cut 4 bases from V and 0 bases from J; bases unmatched to any gene: 13. Germline assignment: CDR1 SGHRS and CDR2 YFSETQ. This CDR3 comprises 18 residues.